This T cell receptor (beta chain) was identified in a study of shared clonotypes between healthy human individuals. Sequencing was performed with immunoSEQ multiplex PCR; in TCRdb, only in-frame clones are kept and a portion is missing. The repertoire holds approximately 840,000 clones, with about 96% as singletons. To note about this clone: Its antigen remains unidentified.

Whole-study results and caveats: The rarefaction results pointed to incomplete sorted-subset sequencing despite large depth.

CD8 cells classed as naive were CD45RO-negative and positively selected for CCR7, excluding terminally differentiated effector memory CD45RA+ cells. Trimming removed 4 bases from V and 3 bases from J; junction bases left unmatched: 11. The CDR3 has 15 amino acids. Germline V lookup: CDR1 GTSNPN, CDR2 SVGIG (reference sequence). Sequenced input: naive CD8+ T cells sorted from blood. The chain couples TRBV30 to TRBJ2-7; 8 bases align to TRBD1. This receptor was taken from a man aged 30 to 39 in good health. The CDR3 region is CAWTPGTGPIYEQYF. Written as DNA, the CDR3 is TGTGCCTGGACCCCAGGGACAGGCCCTATCTACGAGCAGTACTTC.